This TCR beta chain originates from a study of glioma-infiltrating T cells after dendritic cell vaccination. Time point described: after dendritic cell vaccination, including at tumor progression/relapse. Assay used: immunoSEQ multiplex PCR; TCRdb lists only in-frame clones, some missing. This sample has about 94,000 clones, with approximately 80% found just once. Trimming removed 0 bases from V and 5 bases from J, with 20 bases in between. CDR3 length: 17 amino acids. Per germline, CDR1 SGHRS and CDR2 YFSETQ. The sequence came from a human donor with glioblastoma. The chain carries TRBV5-1 and TRBJ2-5, with D maybe TRBD2 (6 bases). Specimen: blood, collected after dendritic cell vaccination. The CDR3 DNA follows: TGCGCCAGCAGCTTGGGGGACTTAGCGGTGTCCGTTGAGACCCAGTACTTC. Residues: CASSLGDLAVSVETQYF.